This T cell receptor (beta chain) was captured by sequencing in a study of cytomegalovirus exposure and HLA in healthy donors. Points from the study as a whole: HLA alleles were associated with some 16,000 TCR beta sequences in a later analysis at 0.05 false discovery rate. Later analysis suggested links between common viral pathogens and several top significant clusters. The Asian-associated ancestry cluster reportedly had fewer N-insertions than the roughly 670-donor mean in a later analysis.

Trimming removed 9 bases from V and 0 bases from J; junction bases left unmatched: 6. Germline CDR1 and CDR2: MNHEY and SVGAGI. This CDR3 is built from 14 residues. About this clone: Its antigen remains unidentified.

PCR employed 60 Vbeta and 13 Jbeta primers. Repertoires were generated with immunoSEQ multiplex PCR, while TCRdb's copy carries only in-frame clones and drops some. The table lists some 75,000 clones. The clonotype originates from a boy younger than 18 in good health and CMV-seronegative. The gene calls are TRBV6-5 and TRBJ2-7; 9 nucleotides match TRBD2. Sequencing input: PBMCs. This CDR3 reads CASGVTSGSYEQYF. The CDR3 region has the DNA TGTGCCAGTGGGGTGACTAGCGGCTCCTACGAGCAGTACTTC.